This is a list of T cell receptor beta chains from one sample in a study of T-cell memory formation after mild COVID-19. TCRdb re-derived calls from the 5' RACE reads in MiXCR, one entry per CDR3 protein. The data show around 340,000 distinct CDR3 sequences, roughly 13% seen once. Sequencing used PBMCs or a T cell subset sorted from them (not recorded which). The receptors originated from a man in his late teens or twenties who had mild COVID-19 (a few samples of this study predate the infection). Cell type and time point are not known. CDR3s include the opening cysteine and the closing phenylalanine or tryptophan. D genes are given only for firm matches. The size of a clone is reported for some rows only, either as once, few or many, or as a class for expanded clones.

TRBJ1-5 | TRBV7-8 | - | - | CASSWDRFYSNQPQHF | TGTGCCAGCAGTTGGGACCGGTTCTATAGCAATCAGCCCCAGCATTTT
TRBJ2-3 | TRBV11-2 | many | - | CASSLPMRASSGDTQYF | TGTGCCAGCAGCCTCCCTATGAGGGCTAGCAGTGGGGACACGCAGTATTTT
TRBJ2-3 | TRBV4-3 | many | TRBD2 | CASSQESGARTDTQYF | TGCGCCAGCAGCCAAGAAAGCGGGGCCCGCACAGATACGCAGTATTTT
TRBJ2-4 | TRBV2 | few | TRBD2 | CASGPGTTPRIQYF | TGTGCCAGCGGTCCCGGGACTACTCCCAGAATTCAGTACTTC
TRBJ2-5 | TRBV7-2 | few | TRBD2 | CASSRGLAGGETQYF | TGTGCCAGCAGCCGCGGACTAGCGGGAGGAGAGACCCAGTACTTC
TRBJ2-1 | TRBV7-2 | - | - | CASSLSFTRNEQFF | TGTGCCAGCAGCTTGTCCTTCACGAGGAATGAGCAGTTCTTC
TRBJ1-1 | TRBV4-1 | few | - | CASSQRATNTEAFF | TGCGCCAGCAGCCAGCGGGCAACGAACACTGAAGCTTTCTTT
TRBJ2-5 | TRBV28 | - | - | CASSLGDRPETQYF | TGTGCCAGCAGTTTAGGCGACCGCCCGGAGACCCAGTACTTC
TRBJ1-2 | TRBV29-1 | many | - | CSGEDGGGYTF | TGCAGCGGTGAAGACGGGGGAGGCTACACCTTC
TRBJ2-1 | TRBV7-2 | few | - | CASSLSGNLLNEQFF | TGTGCCAGCAGCTTATCAGGGAACCTCCTCAATGAGCAGTTCTTC
TRBJ1-5 | TRBV20-1 | few | TRBD1 | CSARVLRRTGMSPSNQPQHF | TGCAGTGCTAGAGTCCTCAGGAGGACAGGGATGTCCCCTAGCAATCAGCCCCAGCATTTT
TRBJ2-1 | TRBV24-1 | - | TRBD2 | CATSRGGARSYNEQFF | TGTGCCACCAGCCGGGGGGGGGCACGATCCTACAATGAGCAGTTCTTC
TRBJ2-3 | TRBV5-1 | few | - | CASSLDPGADTQYF | TGCGCCAGCAGCTTGGACCCGGGGGCAGATACGCAGTATTTT
TRBJ1-2 | TRBV7-2 | - | TRBD1 | CASSLTGGSGYTF | TGTGCCAGCAGCTTAACAGGGGGCAGCGGCTACACCTTC
TRBJ2-1 | TRBV6-5 | few | - | CASSYVGNSYNEQFF | TGTGCCAGCAGTTACGTGGGGAACTCCTACAATGAGCAGTTCTTC
TRBJ1-1 | TRBV29-1 | - | TRBD1 | CSVEETGGAAFF | TGCAGCGTTGAAGAGACAGGGGGTGCCGCTTTCTTT
TRBJ2-1 | TRBV21-1 | - | - | CASSKGKSHNEQFF | TGTGCCAGCAGCAAGGGGAAAAGTCACAATGAGCAGTTCTTC
TRBJ1-2 | TRBV4-1 | - | - | CASSPSGRLNYGYTF | TGCGCCAGCAGCCCCTCGGGACGGTTAAACTATGGCTACACCTTC
TRBJ2-6 | TRBV28 | few | TRBD1 | CASRSGQGFSGANVLTF | TGTGCCAGCAGGTCCGGACAGGGATTCTCTGGGGCCAACGTCCTGACTTTC
TRBJ2-2 | TRBV18 | many | TRBD2 | CASSPNRLATNTGELFF | TGTGCCAGCTCACCCAATCGACTAGCGACGAACACCGGGGAGCTGTTTTTT
TRBJ1-4 | TRBV25-1 | - | - | CASSESRGWNEKLFF | TGTGCCAGCAGCGAGAGCCGGGGTTGGAATGAAAAACTGTTTTTT
TRBJ2-5 | TRBV4-3 | - | - | CASSQGAGIHF | TGCGCCAGCAGCCAAGGGGCAGGGATCCACTTC
TRBJ2-5 | TRBV21-1 | - | - | CAGSLAGPPGETQYF | TGTGCCGGATCCTTAGCGGGTCCCCCCGGGGAGACCCAGTACTTC
TRBJ2-7 | TRBV7-9 | - | TRBD2 | CASSRTSGGEQYF | TGTGCCAGCAGTCGGACTAGTGGCGGAGAGCAGTACTTC
TRBJ1-1 | TRBV7-2 | - | - | CASTARPQGTEAFF | TGTGCCAGCACCGCCCGCCCTCAGGGGACTGAAGCTTTCTTT
TRBJ2-6 | TRBV5-6 | few | - | CASRQPGANVLTF | TGTGCCAGCAGGCAGCCCGGGGCCAACGTCCTGACTTTC
TRBJ2-7 | TRBV15 | few | TRBD1 | CATSRDNRDRAYEQYF | TGTGCCACCAGCAGAGATAACCGGGACAGGGCCTACGAGCAGTACTTC
TRBJ1-5 | TRBV4-1 | many | - | CASSQTGNNQPQHF | TGCGCCAGCAGCCAAACAGGCAACAATCAGCCCCAGCATTTT